This T cell receptor beta chain was observed in a study of shared clonotypes between healthy human individuals. Findings and caveats of the study: At large depth, rarefaction still showed sorted-subset sequencing to be incomplete. The study generally estimated greater richness for naive than memory subsets.

As for this clone: The antigen is unknown.

Germline V CDR1 and CDR2: MGHRA, YSYEKL. V was clipped by 4 bases and J by 7 bases, with 14 bases between them. The CDR3 runs 14 residues. In replicate PCRs of sorted subsets, approximately 200 ng DNA, tens of thousands of T cell genomes, was used. Sequenced by immunoSEQ multiplex PCR; TCRdb stores in-frame clones only, minus some. Among around 1 million clones listed, over 60% were seen once. Sample: memory CD4+ T cells sorted from blood. Subset defined: CD45RA-negative fraction. The receptor was isolated from a man aged 18 to 35 in good health. The chain joins TRBV4-1 to TRBJ2-1; D perhaps matches TRBD2 (6 bases). CDR3 protein: CASSPGGRSNEQFF. CDR3 in DNA: TGCGCCAGCAGCCCCGGAGGGCGGTCGAATGAGCAGTTCTTC.